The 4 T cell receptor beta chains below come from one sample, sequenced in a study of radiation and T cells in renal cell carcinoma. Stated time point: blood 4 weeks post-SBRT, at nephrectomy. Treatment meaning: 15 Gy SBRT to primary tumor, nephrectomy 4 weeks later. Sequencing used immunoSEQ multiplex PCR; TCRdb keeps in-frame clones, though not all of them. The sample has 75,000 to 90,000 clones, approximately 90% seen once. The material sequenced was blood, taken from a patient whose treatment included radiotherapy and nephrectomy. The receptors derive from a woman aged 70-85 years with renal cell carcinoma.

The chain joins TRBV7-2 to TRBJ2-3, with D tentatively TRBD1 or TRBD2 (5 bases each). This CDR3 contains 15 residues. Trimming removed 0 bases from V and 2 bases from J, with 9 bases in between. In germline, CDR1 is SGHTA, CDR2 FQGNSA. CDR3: CASSLAGALTDTQYF. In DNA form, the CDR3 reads TGTGCCAGCAGCTTAGCCGGGGCCCTCACAGATACGCAGTATTTT.

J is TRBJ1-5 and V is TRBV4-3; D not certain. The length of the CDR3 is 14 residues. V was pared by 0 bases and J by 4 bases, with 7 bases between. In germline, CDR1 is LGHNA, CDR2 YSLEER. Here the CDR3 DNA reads TGCGCCAGCAGCCAAGAGGCAGCGAATCAGCCCCAGCATTTT. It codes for CASSQEAANQPQHF.

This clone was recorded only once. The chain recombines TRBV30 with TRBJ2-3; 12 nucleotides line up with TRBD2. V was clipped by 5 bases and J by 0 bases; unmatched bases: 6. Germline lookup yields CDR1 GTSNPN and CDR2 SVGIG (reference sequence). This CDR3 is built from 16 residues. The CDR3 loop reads CAWGPGLAGSTDTQYF. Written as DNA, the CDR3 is TGTGCCTGGGGCCCCGGACTAGCGGGGAGCACAGATACGCAGTATTTT.

CDR3 residues: CASSPMDRVDGYTF. CDR3 nucleotides: TGTGCCAGCAGCCCGATGGACAGGGTAGATGGCTACACCTTC. This rearrangement joins TRBV7-2 to TRBJ1-2; 8 positions agree with TRBD1. The CDR3 totals 14 residues. With 5 bases clipped from V and 6 bases from J, the junction kept 8 bases outside the gene matches. CDR1 is SGHTA, CDR2 FQGNSA, per germline. The full variable domain, completed using reference TRBV7-2 and TRBJ1-2, is GAGVSQSPSNKVTEKGKDVELRCDPISGHTALYWYRQSLGQGLEFLIYFQGNSAPDKSGLPSDRFSAERTGGSVSTLTIQRTQQEDSAVYLCASSPMDRVDGYTFGSGTRLTVV.